The source of this T cell receptor beta chain is a study of beta chain features in type 1 diabetes. Notes on the study in general: Compared to healthy donors, patients appeared to have naive, central memory and Treg TCRB repertoires that were more alike. Moderate yet significant TCRB CDR3 shortening was seen in Type 1 diabetes patients in all four CD4+ subsets.

Trimming removed 0 bases from V and 3 bases from J; junction bases left unmatched: 3. The CDR3 runs to 15 residues. Germline CDR1 is MNHNY and CDR2 is SVGAGI (reference sequence). This clone was seen more than once but under ten times. The antigen remains undetermined. cDNA synthesis used the whole RNA isolate, giving expressed TCRB sequences. There were approximately 3.5 million reads on average in the naive, central memory and regulatory T cell samples. The assay was immunoSEQ multiplex PCR, and TCRdb's table has in-frame clones only and misses some. This sample has around 300,000 clones, with about 15% found just once.

The sequencing sample was made of naive CD4+ T cells from blood. The chain couples TRBV6-6 to TRBJ2-7, with 9 bases that match TRBD2. The clonotype comes from a man between 18 and 35 years old with type 1 diabetes. For the CDR3, the DNA is TGTGCCAGCAGTTACTCGACTAGCGGAGTCTACGAGCAGTACTTC. Its translation: CASSYSTSGVYEQYF.